The 13 T cell receptor beta chains below come from one sample, sequenced in a study of T-cell reconstitution after alpha-beta-depleted transplantation in children. This sample's TCRbeta library carried unique molecular identifier barcodes. Using its own MiXCR run on the PCR reads, TCRdb lists one record per CDR3 protein. Of approximately 240,000 distinct CDR3 sequences in the sample, 9.7% were seen once. This specimen consisted of PBMCs from the stem cell graft donor, obtained from the stem cell graft. These receptor sequences come from a human donor who donated a stem cell graft to a child with SCID.

There are many counts of this clonotype. V usage is TRBV9 and J usage is TRBJ2-5; tentatively, D is TRBD1 or TRBD2 (5 bases each). CDR1 and CDR2 from the germline V gene are SGDLS and YYNGEE. V lost 4 bases and J lost 5, with 18 bases in between. CDR3 length: 15 residues. Here the CDR3 reads CASSPTFGATETQYF. In DNA form, the CDR3 reads TGTGCCAGCAGCCCCACATTCGGGGCGACGGAGACCCAGTACTTC.

This clonotype appeared many times. The chain uses TRBV5-1 and TRBJ2-3, with 8 positions matching TRBD1. The germline V gene encodes CDR1 SGHRS and CDR2 YFSETQ. CDR3 size: 13 residues. V was clipped by 4 bases and J by 4 bases; unmatched bases: 2. The CDR3 region has the DNA TGCGCCAGCAGCATGACAGGGGCAGATACGCAGTATTTT. Encoded protein: CASSMTGADTQYF.

This clonotype was seen ten or more times. The rearrangement joins TRBV12-3 or TRBV12-4 to TRBJ1-1; no definite D call. Deletions cut 0 bases from V and 1 base from J, with 3 bases between. The length of the CDR3 is 13 residues. The CDR3 reads CASSLASNTEAFF. In DNA form, the CDR3 reads TGTGCCAGCAGTTTAGCCTCGAACACTGAAGCTTTCTTT.

The sample holds many counts of this clonotype. The chain links TRBV7-2 to TRBJ1-1; tentatively, D is TRBD1 (5 bases). This CDR3 contains 14 residues. V lost 1 base, J lost 4 bases, and 10 bases lay in between. Looked up from germline, CDR1 is SGHTA and CDR2 is FQGNSA. The CDR3 DNA reads TGTGCCAGCAGCTTAGGGGGGGATGCCACTGAAGCTTTCTTT. Protein product: CASSLGGDATEAFF.

A remark on this clonotype: A single base separates this from a much larger clone, so it may be a read error. The J gene is TRBJ1-4, the V gene TRBV5-1; D is unclear. The CDR3 totals 16 residues. The germline V gene encodes CDR1 SGHRS and CDR2 YFSETQ. V lost 0 bases, J lost 1 base, and 10 bases lay in between. This CDR3 is CASSLEAGGTNEKLFF. CDR3 DNA sequence: TGCGCCAGCAGCTTGGAGGCGGGAGGAACTAATGAAAAACTGTTTTTT.

Many counts were recorded for this clonotype. The chain carries TRBV6-1 and TRBJ2-3; D uncertain. This CDR3 is built from 11 residues. The germline V gene encodes CDR1 MNHNS and CDR2 SASEGT. V was cut by 3 bases and J by 7 bases, with 5 bases left in between. Here the CDR3 reads CASSEFNTQYF. The CDR3 coding sequence is TGTGCCAGCAGTGAGTTTAATACGCAGTATTTT.

This clonotype occurred many times. The genes are TRBV13 and TRBJ1-2; D ambiguous. Germline assignment: CDR1 PRHDT and CDR2 FYEKMQ (reference sequence). The CDR3 loop spans 14 amino acids. The V gene lost 4 bases and the J gene lost 4 bases, with 13 bases spanning the gap. This chain's CDR3 is CASSSPTRPYGYTF. Written as DNA, the CDR3 is TGTGCCAGCAGCTCACCCACCCGACCCTATGGCTACACCTTC.

This clonotype was observed at least ten times. The rearrangement joins TRBV5-1 to TRBJ1-2; D remains unclear. Trimming took 2 bases from V and 0 from J, leaving 11 bases between them. Germline CDR1 SGHRS, CDR2 YFSETQ. The CDR3 consists of 15 residues. This CDR3 reads CASSLNTEPNYGYTF. For the CDR3, the DNA is TGCGCCAGCAGCTTAAACACTGAACCTAACTATGGCTACACCTTC.

There are many counts of this clonotype. This chain connects TRBV12-3 or TRBV12-4 to TRBJ1-4; D not resolved. V lost 7 bases and J lost 7, with 19 bases in between. The CDR3 runs to 15 residues. In DNA, the CDR3 is TGTGCCAGCATCACGCCTCGGGGAATTAGTGAAAAACTGTTTTTT. This translates into CASITPRGISEKLFF.

Turning to this clonotype: This may arise from a read error, as a much more abundant clone is one base away. This chain uses TRBV9 with TRBJ2-3; TRBD1 might be the D (5 bases). Germline assignment: CDR1 SGDLS and CDR2 YYNGEE. The CDR3 covers 12 residues. The CDR3 region has the DNA TGTCCCAGCAGCGTAGGGGTGGATACGCAGTATTTT. This codes for CPSSVGVDTQYF.

This clonotype was seen ten or more times. The chain recombines TRBV11-2 with TRBJ2-7; D may be TRBD2 (6 bases). V was trimmed by 4 bases and J by 5 bases, leaving 15 bases between them. CDR1 and CDR2 (germline): SGHAT, FQNNGV. The CDR3 sequence is 14 residues long. CDR3 protein: CASSWDSSGDEQYF. The CDR3 DNA follows: TGTGCCAGCAGCTGGGACTCTTCGGGCGACGAGCAGTACTTC. The whole variable domain, filled in from reference TRBV11-2 and TRBJ2-7, reads EAGVAQSPRYKIIEKRQSVAFWCNPISGHATLYWYQQILGQGPKLLIQFQNNGVVDDSQLPKDRFSAERLKGVDSTLKIQPAKLEDSAVYLCASSWDSSGDEQYFGPGTRLTVT.

This clonotype was seen ten or more times. The gene calls are TRBV5-1 and TRBJ2-3, with TRBD1 identical over 8 bases. V lost 4 bases to trimming and J lost 4 bases; unmatched junction nucleotides: 5. CDR1 and CDR2 (germline): SGHRS, YFSETQ. The CDR3 sequence is 14 residues long. CDR3 in DNA: TGCGCCAGCAGCGTCTCAGGGGGCCCAGATACGCAGTATTTT. Translating gives CASSVSGGPDTQYF.

This clonotype has more than one count but fewer than ten. This chain joins TRBV6-1 and TRBJ1-6; D unresolved. This CDR3 region has 15 residues. The germline CDR1 and CDR2 sequences are MNHNS and SASEGT. Trimming left V 8 bases short and J 7 bases short, with 18 bases between. CDR3 nucleotides: TGTGCCAGCGCCATAGACGGTTCTGGCAATTCACCCCTCCACTTT. Translated, it gives CASAIDGSGNSPLHF.